The 17 T cell receptor beta chains below come from one sample, sequenced in a study of blood T cell repertoires in COVID-19. Using immunoSEQ multiplex PCR, the repertoire was profiled, and TCRdb retains in-frame clones only, with some absent. The sample has 350,000 to 450,000 clones, around 85% seen once. The sequencing input was peripheral blood. The receptors were sampled from a woman aged 18-29 years with acute or convalescent COVID-19.

CDR3 in amino acids: CASSDRAGNQPQHF. CDR3 sequence (DNA): TGCGCCAGCAGCGACAGAGCTGGCAATCAGCCCCAGCATTTT. This chain links TRBV10-2 with TRBJ1-5, with D possibly TRBD1 on 5 matching bases. Germline CDR1 reads WSHSY; CDR2 reads SAAADI. This CDR3 comprises 14 residues. Between the trimmed V and J ends, which lost 6 bases and 2 bases, there was a span of 11 bases.

This chain links TRBV10-1 with TRBJ2-2; tentative D call: TRBD2 (8 bases). Germline V gives CDR1 WNHNN, CDR2 SYGVQD (reference sequence). This CDR3 contains 14 residues. Trimming removed 8 bases at V and 5 bases at J, with 15 bases between. The CDR3 loop reads CASSGQRETGELFF. The CDR3 coding sequence is TGCGCCAGCTCGGGACAGCGGGAGACCGGGGAGCTGTTTTTT.

CDR3 nucleotides: TGTGCCAGCAGCCCGAGGACTAGTGGGGCCAACGTCCTGACTTTC. This translates into CASSPRTSGANVLTF. J is TRBJ2-6 and V is TRBV5-4; 7 bases line up with TRBD2. The CDR3 totals 15 residues. Germline CDR1 and CDR2: SGHNT and YYREEE (reference sequence). Trimming removed 4 bases from V and 3 bases from J; junction bases left unmatched: 4.

This chain connects TRBV11-2 to TRBJ1-2; TRBD1 is a possible D gene (6 bases). CDR1 and CDR2 from the germline V gene are SGHAT and FQNNGV. CDR3 size: 14 residues. Trimming removed 6 bases at V and 7 bases at J, with 18 bases between. Here the CDR3 DNA reads TGTGCCAGCAGGGGACCGGGAACAGGGTCTGGCTACACCTTC. As protein: CASRGPGTGSGYTF.

V is TRBV7-9 and J is TRBJ1-1, with TRBD1 matching 7 bases. This CDR3 has 15 amino acids. Germline V CDR1 and CDR2: SEHNR, FQNEAQ (reference sequence). J gave up 0 bases and V 5 bases, and 6 bases lay outside the gene matches. The CDR3 is CASSPGTVMNTEAFF. The CDR3 DNA sequence: TGTGCCAGCAGCCCGGGGACAGTTATGAACACTGAAGCTTTCTTT. Looking up the rest from reference TRBV7-9 and TRBJ1-1 gives the full variable domain: DTGVSQNPRHKITKRGQNVTFRCDPISEHNRLYWYRQTLGQGPEFLTYFQNEAQLEKSRLLSDRFSAERPKGSFSTLEIQRTEQGDSAMYLCASSPGTVMNTEAFFGQGTRLTVV.

The chain combines TRBV6-1 with TRBJ2-7, with 9 bases lining up with TRBD1. The CDR3 is made up of 15 amino acids. The junction had 4 bases not matched to a gene; V was cut back by 2 bases and J by 2 bases. Germline-derived CDR1 and CDR2 are MNHNS and SASEGT. Written as DNA, the CDR3 is TGTGCCAGCAGTGAACGGACAGGGGAGACCTACGAGCAGTACTTC. It codes for CASSERTGETYEQYF.

The V gene is TRBV30, the J gene TRBJ1-3, with D possibly matching TRBD1 (5 bases). With 2 bases removed from V and 1 base from J, the gap between germline ends came to 9 bases. The CDR3 has 14 amino acids. Germline lookup yields CDR1 GTSNPN and CDR2 SVGIG (reference sequence). The CDR3: CAWSPGGSGNTIYF. CDR3 DNA sequence: TGTGCCTGGAGTCCCGGGGGATCTGGAAACACCATATATTTT.

The chain employs TRBV2 and TRBJ2-7, with TRBD1 identical over 7 bases. J lost 1 base, V lost 2 bases, and 5 bases had no gene match. The CDR3 length is 15 residues. Germline V CDR1 and CDR2: SNHLY, FYNNEI. CDR3 DNA sequence: TGTGCCAGCAGTGAAATAGGACAGGCGTCCTACGAGCAGTACTTC. Translated: CASSEIGQASYEQYF.

J is TRBJ1-2 and V is TRBV6-5; 7 bases fit TRBD1. The V segment lost 10 bases and the J segment 4 bases; nucleotides outside the gene matches: 9. CDR3 length: 13 amino acids. The V gene's germline CDR1 is MNHEY and CDR2 SVGAGI. The CDR3 DNA follows: TGTGCCACCGGGACAGAGCTTCTCTATGGCTACACCTTC. This encodes CATGTELLYGYTF.

V gene TRBV28 combines with J gene TRBJ1-2; the D gene is possibly TRBD1 (6 bases). Germline V gene lookup returns CDR1 MDHEN and CDR2 SYDVKM. V was clipped by 5 bases and J by 2 bases, with 12 bases between them. The CDR3 runs 14 residues. DNA of the CDR3: TGTGCCAGCAGTCACCATCAGGGGAACTATGGCTACACCTTC. It codes for CASSHHQGNYGYTF.

This clone was observed a handful of times. The chain employs TRBV11-3 and TRBJ2-1; TRBD2 aligns across 8 bases. V lost 5 bases, J lost 10 bases, and 13 bases stayed unmatched. The length of the CDR3 is 15 residues. CDR1 is SGHNT, CDR2 YENEEA, per germline. The CDR3 region is CASSLTSGSKGEQFF. The DNA of the CDR3 is TGTGCCAGCAGCCTAACTAGCGGTTCTAAGGGGGAGCAGTTCTTC.

The sample holds one count of this clone. The rearrangement uses TRBV5-6 and TRBJ2-2; 11 bases map to TRBD1. This CDR3 region has 15 residues. Germline V gives CDR1 SGHDT, CDR2 YYEEEE. The V gene end was trimmed by 9 bases and the J gene end by 6 bases; junction bases not matched to a gene: 10. The CDR3: CATSRDRGFSGELFF. The CDR3 DNA reads TGTGCCACATCTCGGGACAGGGGGTTTTCCGGGGAGCTGTTTTTT.

The rearrangement joins TRBV28 to TRBJ1-4; 7 bases are shared with TRBD1. The CDR3 has 16 residues. With 3 bases clipped from V and 0 bases from J, the junction kept 4 bases outside the gene matches. Germline CDR1 reads MDHEN; CDR2 reads SYDVKM. CDR3 protein: CASSLGTVATNEKLFF. As DNA, the CDR3 is TGTGCCAGCAGTTTGGGGACAGTCGCAACTAATGAAAAACTGTTTTTT.

The gene calls are TRBV27 and TRBJ2-3, with a weak D call TRBD2 (6 bases). Per the germline V gene, CDR1 is MNHEY and CDR2 is SMNVEV (reference sequence). V shed 3 bases and J shed 2 bases, with 12 bases lying between them. The CDR3 runs to 15 residues. The CDR3 protein is CASSFGWRATDTQYF. The CDR3 nucleotides are TGTGCCAGCAGTTTTGGCTGGAGGGCCACAGATACGCAGTATTTT.

The genes are TRBV9 and TRBJ2-7, with D unresolved. Trimming removed 4 bases at V and 6 bases at J, with 8 bases between. CDR1 SGDLS and CDR2 YYNGEE come from the germline V gene. The CDR3 loop spans 11 amino acids. The CDR3: CASSSLGEQYF. Written as DNA, the CDR3 is TGTGCCAGCAGCTCCCTAGGCGAGCAGTACTTC. Combining the CDR3 with reference TRBV9 and TRBJ2-7 gives the whole variable domain DSGVTQTPKHLITATGQRVTLRCSPRSGDLSVYWYQQSLDQGLQFLIQYYNGEERAKGNILERFSAQQFPDLHSELNLSSLELGDSALYFCASSSLGEQYFGPGTRLTVT.

This clone was picked up one time. V usage is TRBV29-1 and J usage is TRBJ1-4; maybe TRBD1 (5 bases). The CDR3 has 13 residues. The V end lost 0 bases, the J end lost 10 bases, and 12 bases lay between the germline ends. Germline CDR1 and CDR2: SQVTM and ANQGSEA. The CDR3 region is CSVEEWDGGKLFF. The CDR3 DNA sequence: TGCAGCGTTGAAGAGTGGGACGGGGGAAAACTGTTTTTT. The variable domain in full, with the rest retrieved from reference TRBV29-1 and TRBJ1-4, is SAVISQKPSRDICQRGTSLTIQCQVDSQVTMMFWYRQQPGQSLTLIATANQGSEATYESGFVIDKFPISRPNLTFSTLTVSNMSPEDSSIYLCSVEEWDGGKLFFGSGTQLSVL.

The chain links TRBV19 to TRBJ1-1; D gene unclear. This CDR3 spans 13 amino acids. CDR1 LNHDA and CDR2 SQIVND come from the germline V gene (reference sequence). Trimming removed 4 bases at V and 6 bases at J, with 12 bases between. CDR3 nucleotides: TGTGCCAGTAGTACCACAGCGGGCGCTGAAGCTTTCTTT. This encodes CASSTTAGAEAFF.